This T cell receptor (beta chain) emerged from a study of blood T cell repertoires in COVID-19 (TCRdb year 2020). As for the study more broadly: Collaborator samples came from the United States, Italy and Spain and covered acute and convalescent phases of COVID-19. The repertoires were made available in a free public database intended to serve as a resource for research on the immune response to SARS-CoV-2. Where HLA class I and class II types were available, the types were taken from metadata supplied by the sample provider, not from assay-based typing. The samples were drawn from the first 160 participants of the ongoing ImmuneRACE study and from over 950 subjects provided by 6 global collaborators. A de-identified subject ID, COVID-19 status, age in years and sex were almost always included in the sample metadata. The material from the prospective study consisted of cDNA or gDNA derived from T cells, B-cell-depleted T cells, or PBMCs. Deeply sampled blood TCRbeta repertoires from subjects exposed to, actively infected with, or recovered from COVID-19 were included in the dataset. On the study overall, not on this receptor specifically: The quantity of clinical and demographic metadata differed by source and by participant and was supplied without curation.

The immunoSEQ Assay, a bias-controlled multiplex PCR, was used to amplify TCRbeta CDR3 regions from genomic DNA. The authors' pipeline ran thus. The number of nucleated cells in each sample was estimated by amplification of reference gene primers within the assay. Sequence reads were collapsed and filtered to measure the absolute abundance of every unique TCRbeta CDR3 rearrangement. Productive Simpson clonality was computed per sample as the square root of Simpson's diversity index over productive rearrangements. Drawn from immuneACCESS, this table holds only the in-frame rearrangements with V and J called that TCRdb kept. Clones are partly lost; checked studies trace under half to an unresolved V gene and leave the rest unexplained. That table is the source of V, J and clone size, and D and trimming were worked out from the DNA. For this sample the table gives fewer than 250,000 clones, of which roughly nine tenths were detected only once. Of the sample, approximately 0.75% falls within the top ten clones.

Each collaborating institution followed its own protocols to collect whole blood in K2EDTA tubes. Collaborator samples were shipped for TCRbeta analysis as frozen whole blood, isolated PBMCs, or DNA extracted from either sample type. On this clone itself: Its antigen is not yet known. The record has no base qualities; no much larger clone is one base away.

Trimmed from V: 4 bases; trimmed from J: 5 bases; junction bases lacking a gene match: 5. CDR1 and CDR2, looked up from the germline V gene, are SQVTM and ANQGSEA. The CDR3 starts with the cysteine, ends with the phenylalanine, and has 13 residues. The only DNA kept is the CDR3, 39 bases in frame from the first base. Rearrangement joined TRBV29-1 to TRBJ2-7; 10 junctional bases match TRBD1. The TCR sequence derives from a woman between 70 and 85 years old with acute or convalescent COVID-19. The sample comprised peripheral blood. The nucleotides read TGCAGCGTTGGCGGGACAGGGGCCAACGAGCAGTACTTC. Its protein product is CSVGGTGANEQYF.